This TCR beta chain was sequenced during a study of response to subunit inactivated influenza vaccine. Germline assignment: CDR1 SGHRS and CDR2 YFSETQ. V lost 2 bases and J lost 6, with 14 bases in between. CDR3 length: 15 residues. This clonotype came up a few times. TCRdb recomputed calls from the RT-PCR reads with MiXCR, one row per CDR3 protein. The sample has about 570,000 distinct CDR3 sequences; 11% are singletons. The sample also formed part of further work on T cells expressing NK-cell markers. According to that study: UMI-tagged 5'RACE template switching yielded the TCR beta cDNA.

The source of this sequence is a man in his fifties who received an inactivated influenza vaccine. Sequencing used PBMCs from blood, obtained on the day of vaccination. The J gene is TRBJ1-4, the V gene TRBV5-1, with D possibly TRBD1 on 5 matching bases. The DNA for the CDR3 is TGCGCCAGCAGCTTCCAGGGTCGTCCGGATGAAAAACTGTTTTTT. This sequence encodes CASSFQGRPDEKLFF.